This T cell receptor (beta chain) appears in the sequencing data of a study of blood T cell repertoires in COVID-19. The wider study: The cDNA or gDNA used as material had been derived from T cells, B-cell-depleted T cells, or PBMCs.

Participants were aged about 18 to 89 years from about 25 US areas. Donors were grouped by their self-reported clinical history. Cohort 3 donors were reported recovered after two negative PCRs, clearance, or symptom resolution. Germline CDR1 is MNHEY and CDR2 is SVGAGI. The germline V and J ends were trimmed by 3 bases and 0 bases, with 9 bases remaining between them. The CDR3 totals 15 residues. TCRdb's table, derived via immunoSEQ multiplex PCR, lists solely in-frame clones and lacks some. The sample consists of around 130,000 clones, about 86% of them appearing once. The sample was PBMCs or T cells enriched from blood (not recorded which). This receptor was identified in a woman aged 45-65 years who had recovered from COVID-19. The J gene is TRBJ2-1, the V gene TRBV6-5, with a possible D match to TRBD1 (5 bases). The CDR3 sequence is CASSYRGISYNEQFF. In nucleotides, the CDR3 is TGTGCCAGCAGTTATAGGGGTATCTCCTACAATGAGCAGTTCTTC.